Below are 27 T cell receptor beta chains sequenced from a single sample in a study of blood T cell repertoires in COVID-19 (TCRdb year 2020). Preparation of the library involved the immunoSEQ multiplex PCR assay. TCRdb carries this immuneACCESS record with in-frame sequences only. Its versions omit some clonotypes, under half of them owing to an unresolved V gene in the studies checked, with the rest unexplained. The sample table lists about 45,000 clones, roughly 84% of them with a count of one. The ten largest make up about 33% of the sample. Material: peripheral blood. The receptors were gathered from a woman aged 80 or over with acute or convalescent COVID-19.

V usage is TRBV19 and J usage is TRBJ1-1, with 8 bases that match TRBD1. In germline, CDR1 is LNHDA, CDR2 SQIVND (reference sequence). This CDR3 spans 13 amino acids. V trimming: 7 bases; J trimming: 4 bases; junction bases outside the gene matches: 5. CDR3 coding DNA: TGTGCCAGTAAGGACAGGGTGGGCACTGAAGCTTTCTTT. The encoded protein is CASKDRVGTEAFF.

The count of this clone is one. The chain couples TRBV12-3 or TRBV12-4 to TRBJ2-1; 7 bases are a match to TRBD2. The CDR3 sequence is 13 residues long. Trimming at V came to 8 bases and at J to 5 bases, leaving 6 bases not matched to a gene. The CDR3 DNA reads TGTGCCAGCTCCGCGGGACTAAACAATGAGCAGTTCTTC. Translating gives CASSAGLNNEQFF.

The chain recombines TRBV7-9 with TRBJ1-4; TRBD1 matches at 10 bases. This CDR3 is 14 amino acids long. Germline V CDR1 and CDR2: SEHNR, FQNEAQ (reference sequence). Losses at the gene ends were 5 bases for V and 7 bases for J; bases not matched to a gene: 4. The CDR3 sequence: CASSQGQGSEKLFF. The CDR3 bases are TGTGCCAGCAGCCAGGGACAGGGGAGTGAAAAACTGTTTTTT.

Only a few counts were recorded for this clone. This CDR3 reads CASSLKALSGGGPGEQYF. The CDR3 DNA reads as TGTGCCAGCAGCTTAAAGGCCCTTAGCGGGGGAGGACCCGGGGAGCAGTACTTC. V and J are TRBV7-2 and TRBJ2-7, with 9 bases aligning to TRBD2. The V and J ends lost 2 bases and 7 bases, in that order; junction bases with no gene match: 18. This CDR3 is built from 18 residues. The germline gives CDR1 SGHTA, CDR2 FQGNSA.

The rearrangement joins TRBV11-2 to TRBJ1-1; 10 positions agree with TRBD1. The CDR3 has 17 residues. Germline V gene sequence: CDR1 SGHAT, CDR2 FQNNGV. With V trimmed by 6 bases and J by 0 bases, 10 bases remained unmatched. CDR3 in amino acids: CASRDSRTGGLNTEAFF. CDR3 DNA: TGTGCCAGCAGGGACTCGAGGACAGGGGGTTTGAACACTGAAGCTTTCTTT.

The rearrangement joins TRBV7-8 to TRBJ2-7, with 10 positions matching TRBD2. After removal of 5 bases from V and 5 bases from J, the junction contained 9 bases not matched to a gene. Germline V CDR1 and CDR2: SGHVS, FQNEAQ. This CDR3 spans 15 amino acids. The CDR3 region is CASSPSSGRADEQYF. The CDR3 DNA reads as TGTGCCAGCAGCCCGTCTAGCGGGAGAGCCGACGAGCAGTACTTC.

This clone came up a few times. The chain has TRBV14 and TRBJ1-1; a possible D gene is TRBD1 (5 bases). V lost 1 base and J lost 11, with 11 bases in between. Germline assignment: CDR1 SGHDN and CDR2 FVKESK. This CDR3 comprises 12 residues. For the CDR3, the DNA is TGTGCCAGCAGCCAAGGCGGGGGAAGGGCTTTCTTT. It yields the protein CASSQGGGRAFF.

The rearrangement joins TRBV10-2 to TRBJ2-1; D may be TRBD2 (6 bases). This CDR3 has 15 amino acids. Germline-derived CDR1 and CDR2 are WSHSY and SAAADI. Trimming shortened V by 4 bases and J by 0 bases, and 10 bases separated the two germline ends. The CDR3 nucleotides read TGCGCCAGCAGTGGTCCCGGGGGCTCCTACAATGAGCAGTTCTTC. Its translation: CASSGPGGSYNEQFF.

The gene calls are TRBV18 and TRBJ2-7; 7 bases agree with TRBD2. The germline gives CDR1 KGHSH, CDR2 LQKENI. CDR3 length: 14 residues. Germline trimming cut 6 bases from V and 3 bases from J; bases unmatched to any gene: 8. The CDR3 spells CASSTGLTDYEQYF. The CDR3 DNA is TGTGCCAGCTCGACGGGACTAACTGACTACGAGCAGTACTTC. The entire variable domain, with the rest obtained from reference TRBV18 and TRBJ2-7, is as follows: NAGVMQNPRHLVRRRGQEARLRCSPMKGHSHVYWYRQLPEEGLKFMVYLQKENIIDESGMPKERFSAEFPKEGPSILRIQQVVRGDSAAYFCASSTGLTDYEQYFGPGTRLTVT.

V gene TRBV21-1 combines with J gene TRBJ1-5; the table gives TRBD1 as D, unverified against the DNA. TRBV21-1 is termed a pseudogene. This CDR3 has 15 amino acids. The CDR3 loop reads CASSKEGQGFQPQHF. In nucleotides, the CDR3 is TGTGCCAGCAGCAAAGAGGGACAGGGGTTTCAGCCCCAGCATTTT.

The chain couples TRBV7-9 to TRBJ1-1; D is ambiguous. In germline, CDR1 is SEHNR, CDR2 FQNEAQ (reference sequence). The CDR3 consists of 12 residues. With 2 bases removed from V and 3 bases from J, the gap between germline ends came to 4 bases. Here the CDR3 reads CASSLHHTEAFF. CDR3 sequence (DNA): TGTGCCAGCAGCTTACATCACACTGAAGCTTTCTTT.

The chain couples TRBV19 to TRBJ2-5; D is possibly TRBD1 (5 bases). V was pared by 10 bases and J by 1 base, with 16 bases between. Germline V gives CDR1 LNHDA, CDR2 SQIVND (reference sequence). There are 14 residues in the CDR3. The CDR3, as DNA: TGTGCCACCGCAGAATGGGGCTCCCAAGAGACCCAGTACTTC. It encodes CATAEWGSQETQYF.

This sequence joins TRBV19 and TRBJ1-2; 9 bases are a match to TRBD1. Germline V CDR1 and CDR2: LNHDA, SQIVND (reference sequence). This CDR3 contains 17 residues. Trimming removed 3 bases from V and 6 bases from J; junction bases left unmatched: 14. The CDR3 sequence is CASSIGTGRVTVDGYTF. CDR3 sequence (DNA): TGTGCCAGTAGTATTGGGACAGGGAGAGTGACGGTGGATGGCTACACCTTC.

CDR3 sequence: CASSRDRGNNQPQHF. The DNA for the CDR3 is TGTGCCAGCTCACGGGACAGGGGGAACAATCAGCCCCAGCATTTT. The chain couples TRBV18 to TRBJ1-5, with TRBD1 identical over 11 bases. Germline values: CDR1 KGHSH, CDR2 LQKENI. The CDR3 covers 15 residues. V dropped 4 bases and J dropped 3; count of bases not matched to a gene: 2.

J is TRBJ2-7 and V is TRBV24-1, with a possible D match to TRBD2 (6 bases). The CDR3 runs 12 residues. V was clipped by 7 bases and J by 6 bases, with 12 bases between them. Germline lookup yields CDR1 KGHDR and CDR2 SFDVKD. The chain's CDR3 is CATRDVGGEQYF. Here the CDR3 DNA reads TGTGCCACCAGGGATGTGGGGGGCGAGCAGTACTTC.

This CDR3 reads CASSYTLRGQGTEAFF. The CDR3 bases are TGCGCCAGCAGCTATACCCTCAGGGGGCAAGGCACTGAAGCTTTCTTT. This chain uses TRBV5-1 with TRBJ1-1; 8 bases fit TRBD1. This CDR3 is 16 amino acids long. The germline V gene has CDR1 SGHRS and CDR2 YFSETQ. V was clipped by 3 bases and J by 4 bases; unmatched bases: 11.

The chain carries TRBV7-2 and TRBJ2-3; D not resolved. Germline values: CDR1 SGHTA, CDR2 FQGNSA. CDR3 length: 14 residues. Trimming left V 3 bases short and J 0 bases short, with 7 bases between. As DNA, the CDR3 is TGTGCCAGCAGCTTTAGTACTAGCACAGATACGCAGTATTTT. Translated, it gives CASSFSTSTDTQYF.

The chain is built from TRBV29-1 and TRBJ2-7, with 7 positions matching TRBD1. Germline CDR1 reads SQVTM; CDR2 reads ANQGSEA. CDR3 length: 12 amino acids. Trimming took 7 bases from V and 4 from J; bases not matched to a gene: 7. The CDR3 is CSAETGNYEQYF. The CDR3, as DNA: TGCAGCGCTGAGACAGGGAATTACGAGCAGTACTTC.

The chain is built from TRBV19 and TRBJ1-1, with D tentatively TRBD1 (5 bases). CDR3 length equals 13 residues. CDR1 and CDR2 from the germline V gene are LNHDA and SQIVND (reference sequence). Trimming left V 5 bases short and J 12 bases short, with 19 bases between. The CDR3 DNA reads TGTGCCAGTAGTGTTGGGGGGGGAGTAGCAACTTTCTTT. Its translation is CASSVGGGVATFF. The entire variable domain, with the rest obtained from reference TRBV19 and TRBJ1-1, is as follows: DGGITQSPKYLFRKEGQNVTLSCEQNLNHDAMYWYRQDPGQGLRLIYYSQIVNDFQKGDIAEGYSVSREKKESFPLTVTSAQKNPTAFYLCASSVGGGVATFFGQGTRLTVV.

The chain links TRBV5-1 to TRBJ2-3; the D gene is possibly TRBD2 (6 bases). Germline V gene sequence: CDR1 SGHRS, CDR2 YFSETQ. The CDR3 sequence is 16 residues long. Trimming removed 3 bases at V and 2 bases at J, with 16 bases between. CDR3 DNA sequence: TGCGCCAGCAGCTCTTCTTGGGCGGGAACCACAGATACGCAGTATTTT. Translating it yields CASSSSWAGTTDTQYF.

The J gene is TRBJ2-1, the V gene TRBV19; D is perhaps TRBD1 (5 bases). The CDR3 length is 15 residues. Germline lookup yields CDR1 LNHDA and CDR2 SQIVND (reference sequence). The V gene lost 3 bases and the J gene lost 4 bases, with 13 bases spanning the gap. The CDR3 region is CASSMGPPPYNEQFF. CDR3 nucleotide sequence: TGTGCCAGTAGTATGGGGCCGCCCCCATACAATGAGCAGTTCTTC.

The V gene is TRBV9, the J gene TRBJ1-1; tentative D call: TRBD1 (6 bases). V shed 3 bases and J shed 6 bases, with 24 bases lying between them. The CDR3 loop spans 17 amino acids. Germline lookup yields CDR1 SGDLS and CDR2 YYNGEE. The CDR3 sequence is CASSGGRTGTPGAEAFF. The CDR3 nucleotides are TGTGCCAGCAGCGGGGGAAGAACCGGGACACCTGGAGCTGAAGCTTTCTTT.

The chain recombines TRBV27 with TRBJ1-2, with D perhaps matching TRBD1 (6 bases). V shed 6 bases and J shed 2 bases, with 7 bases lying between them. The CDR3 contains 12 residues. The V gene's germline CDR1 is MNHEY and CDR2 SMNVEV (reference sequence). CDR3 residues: CASRQGNYGYTF. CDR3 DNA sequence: TGTGCCAGCAGACAGGGCAACTATGGCTACACCTTC.

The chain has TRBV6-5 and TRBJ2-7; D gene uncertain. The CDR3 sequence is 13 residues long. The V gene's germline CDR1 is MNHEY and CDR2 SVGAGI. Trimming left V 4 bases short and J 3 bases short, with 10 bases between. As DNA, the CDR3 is TGTGCCAGCAGTTTTGGCAGGAACTACGAGCAGTACTTC. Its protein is CASSFGRNYEQYF.

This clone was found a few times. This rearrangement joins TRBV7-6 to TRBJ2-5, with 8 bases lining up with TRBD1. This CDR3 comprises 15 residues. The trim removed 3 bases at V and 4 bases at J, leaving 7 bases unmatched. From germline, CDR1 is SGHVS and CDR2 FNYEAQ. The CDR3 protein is CASSFGQGRGETQYF. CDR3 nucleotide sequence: TGTGCCAGCAGCTTCGGACAGGGAAGGGGAGAGACCCAGTACTTC. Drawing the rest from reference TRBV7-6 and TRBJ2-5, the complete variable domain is GAGVSQSPRYKVTKRGQDVALRCDPISGHVSLYWYRQALGQGPEFLTYFNYEAQQDKSGLPNDRFSAERPEGSISTLTIQRTEQRDSAMYRCASSFGQGRGETQYFGPGTRLLVL.

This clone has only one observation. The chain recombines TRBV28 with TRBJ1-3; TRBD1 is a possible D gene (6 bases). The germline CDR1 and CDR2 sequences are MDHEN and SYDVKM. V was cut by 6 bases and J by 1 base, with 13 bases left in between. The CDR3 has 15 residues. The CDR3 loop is CASRWGGNSGNTIYF. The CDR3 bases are TGTGCCAGCAGGTGGGGGGGCAATTCTGGAAACACCATATATTTT.

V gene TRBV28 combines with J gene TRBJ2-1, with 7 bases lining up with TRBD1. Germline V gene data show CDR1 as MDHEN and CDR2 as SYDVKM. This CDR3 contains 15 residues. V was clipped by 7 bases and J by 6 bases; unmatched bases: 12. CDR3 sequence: CASKNLDRIGNEQFF. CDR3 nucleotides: TGTGCCAGCAAAAACTTGGACAGGATAGGCAATGAGCAGTTCTTC.